These 12 T cell receptor beta chains came from one sample sequenced in a study of cytomegalovirus exposure and HLA in healthy donors. PCR used 60 Vbeta primers and 13 Jbeta primers. TCRdb keeps only in-frame clones here, not all; method: immunoSEQ multiplex PCR. Of about 130,000 clones listed, 77% are singletons. The sample comprised PBMCs. These receptors were taken from a male donor in good health and CMV-seropositive.

The chain carries TRBV29-1 and TRBJ2-3, with D possibly TRBD1 on 6 matching bases. Germline CDR1 and CDR2: SQVTM and ANQGSEA. This CDR3 is built from 14 residues. V gave up 6 bases and J gave up 3 bases, with 16 bases separating them. The CDR3 DNA is TGCAGCGTCTGGGGGCGCGGCAGGACAGATACGCAGTATTTT. Protein product: CSVWGRGRTDTQYF.

V gene TRBV9 combines with J gene TRBJ2-1, with 13 bases fitting TRBD2. Looked up from germline, CDR1 is SGDLS and CDR2 is YYNGEE. V dropped 0 bases and J dropped 6; count of bases not matched to a gene: 6. The CDR3 contains 17 residues. The CDR3 loop is CASSVALTSGGVNEQFF. The CDR3 bases are TGTGCCAGCAGCGTAGCTCTAACTAGCGGGGGGGTCAATGAGCAGTTCTTC.

This clone appeared once. The rearrangement joins TRBV4-2 to TRBJ1-1, with TRBD1 matching over 9 bases. Germline V gene sequence: CDR1 LGHNA, CDR2 YNFKEQ. The CDR3 loop spans 14 amino acids. The trim removed 4 bases at V and 4 bases at J, leaving 4 bases unmatched. The CDR3 loop reads CASSLGQGGTEAFF. The DNA of the CDR3 is TGTGCCAGCAGCCTGGGACAGGGTGGCACTGAAGCTTTCTTT.

This clone has only one observation. V and J are TRBV14 and TRBJ1-2; D unresolved. There are 15 residues in the CDR3. The V and J ends lost 1 base and 4 bases respectively, with 13 bases between them. The germline CDR1 and CDR2 sequences are SGHDN and FVKESK. The CDR3: CASSQVHGESYGYTF. The CDR3 region has the DNA TGTGCCAGCAGCCAAGTGCACGGAGAATCCTATGGCTACACCTTC.

V and J are TRBV28 and TRBJ2-7, with TRBD1 matching over 12 bases. V was clipped by 4 bases and J by 7 bases; unmatched bases: 8. CDR1 is MDHEN and CDR2 is SYDVKM in the germline V gene. The CDR3 is made up of 15 amino acids. CDR3 region: CASSSGTGGSEEQYF. The CDR3 coding sequence is TGTGCCAGCAGTTCCGGGACAGGGGGCTCGGAGGAGCAGTACTTC.

The CDR3 DNA reads TGTGCCAGCAGCTTGGCGGGGGGCCTGAACTATGGCTACACCTTC. Translating it yields CASSLAGGLNYGYTF. The V gene is TRBV5-6, the J gene TRBJ1-2; weak D call: TRBD1 (6 bases). Germline V lookup: CDR1 SGHDT, CDR2 YYEEEE. The CDR3 is 15 amino acids. The V end was cut by 0 bases, the J end by 2 bases, with 11 bases between.

This clone was detected only once. The rearrangement joins TRBV15 to TRBJ2-1; D gene uncertain. Trimming removed 1 base from V and 5 bases from J, with 6 bases in between. CDR3 length: 13 amino acids. Germline CDR1 is LNHNV and CDR2 is YYDKDF (reference sequence). CDR3 coding DNA: TGTGCCACCAGCAGAGTTCCAGACAATGAGCAGTTCTTC. This sequence encodes CATSRVPDNEQFF.

On this clone itself: The junction and the germline gene differ at one end; a read error may be behind it. This chain connects TRBV7-9 to TRBJ1-2, with 8 bases lining up with TRBD1. Germline lookup yields CDR1 SEHNR and CDR2 FQNEAQ (reference sequence). CDR3 size: 15 residues. The CDR3 sequence is CSSSPGTGQVGGYTF. The CDR3 DNA is TGTTCCAGCAGCCCCGGGACGGGACAGGTGGGAGGCTACACCTTC.

The chain links TRBV6-1 to TRBJ2-3; weak D call: TRBD2 (6 bases). The CDR3 extends over 16 amino acids. Germline values: CDR1 MNHNS, CDR2 SASEGT. Trimming pared 3 bases from V and 1 base from J, leaving 14 bases between. The CDR3 here is CASSDQWRVGTDTQYF. Written as DNA, the CDR3 is TGTGCCAGCAGTGATCAGTGGAGGGTGGGCACAGATACGCAGTATTTT.

J is TRBJ2-5 and V is TRBV27; TRBD1 is a possible D gene (5 bases). Germline lookup yields CDR1 MNHEY and CDR2 SMNVEV (reference sequence). The V end lost 6 bases, the J end lost 2 bases, and 16 bases lay between the germline ends. The length of the CDR3 is 15 residues. The CDR3 DNA reads as TGTGCCAGCAGCAACGCACAGGAATTTCAAGAGACCCAGTACTTC. Translation: CASSNAQEFQETQYF.

Regarding this clone: A read error may account for a junction end that differs from germline. The CDR3 nucleotides read TGTTCCAGCACCATTCCCGAGGAACCCGAGCAGTACTTC. This gives the protein CSSTIPEEPEQYF. This chain uses TRBV7-9 with TRBJ2-7; D remains unclear. CDR3 length: 13 residues. Germline V gene sequence: CDR1 SEHNR, CDR2 FQNEAQ (reference sequence).

This clone was found once. The chain couples TRBV7-6 to TRBJ1-6, with a tentative D call TRBD1 (5 bases). This CDR3 is 15 amino acids long. Trimming took 5 bases from V and 8 from J, leaving 16 bases between them. Per germline, CDR1 SGHVS and CDR2 FNYEAQ. The CDR3 DNA reads TGTGCCAGCAGCCTAAGGTCTGGGGGGGATTCACCCCTCCACTTT. It specifies CASSLRSGGDSPLHF.